This T cell receptor beta chain was found in a study of T cell repertoires in cytomegalovirus infection. Study details: Both CMV infection and a matching HLA type were indicated by public TCR beta signatures. Study-level findings and limits: HLA-C-restricted CMV-specific TCR beta clonotypes prevailed in the ex vivo response.

Germline CDR1 and CDR2: DFQATT and SNEGSKA (reference sequence). V lost 3 bases and J lost 1, with 10 bases in between. The CDR3 length is 14 residues. The sample holds a few counts of this clonotype. Its antigen remains unknown. One entry per CDR3 protein results from TCRdb running MiXCR on the reads. The sample contains 200,000 to 250,000 distinct CDR3 sequences, around 6.4% of which appear only once. V usage is TRBV20-1 and J usage is TRBJ1-5; a possible D gene is TRBD1 (6 bases). This receptor was taken from a human donor in good health (CMV status not recorded). Some clones in this sample may be carry-over from other donors' samples. Sequencing used PBMCs. The CDR3 protein is CSASRGLSNQPQHF. CDR3 DNA sequence: TGCAGTGCTAGCAGGGGTTTGAGCAATCAGCCCCAGCATTTT.